This T cell receptor beta chain derives from a study of regulatory T cells in long-lasting Graves disease. According to the study, TCR beta libraries were built with iRepertoire HTBI primers and CDR3-region Arm-PCR. Using its own MiXCR run on the multiplex PCR reads, TCRdb lists one record per CDR3 protein. The table shows roughly 430,000 distinct CDR3 sequences, with roughly a fifth occurring only once. This clonotype was recorded at least ten times. The CDR3 consists of 14 residues. The V segment lost 3 bases and the J segment 6 bases; nucleotides outside the gene matches: 1. Noted time point: persistent/refractory GD, antithyroid drugs over 5 years with positive TRAb. RNA extracted from PBMCs served as the sequencing template.

The chain is built from TRBV12-3 or TRBV12-4 and TRBJ2-7, with TRBD2 matching 14 bases. The sequence was collected from a female donor with Graves disease. The material sequenced was peripheral blood mononuclear cells (PBMCs), taken when the disease was refractory, from a patient treated with antithyroid drugs. In nucleotides, the CDR3 is TGTGCCAGCAGTTTCGGACTAGCGGGAGGCGAGCAGTACTTC. Its protein is CASSFGLAGGEQYF.